The next 14 T cell receptor beta chains were all read from a single sample in a study of spatial heterogeneity in lung cancer. Via MiXCR, TCRdb re-called the 5' RACE reads, giving one row per CDR3 protein. The sample has more than 4,000 distinct CDR3 sequences, around a third seen once. Study outcomes and limitations: Tumor mutation counts were tracked by expanded intratumoral alpha and beta TCR counts.

Their antigens remain unidentified. Stated time point: sample taken at primary tumor resection. The sample here was lung tumor tissue, taken at surgery. All receptors derive from a male donor with early-stage non-small cell lung cancer.

V and J are TRBV4-1 and TRBJ2-7, with 7 positions matching TRBD1. This CDR3 has 14 amino acids. With V trimmed by 6 bases and J by 0 bases, 5 bases remained unmatched. The V gene's germline CDR1 is MGHRA and CDR2 YSYEKL. CDR3 nucleotides: TGCGCCAGCAGTCCGGGGACAGCCTCCTACGAGCAGTACTTC. Translation gives CASSPGTASYEQYF.

The rearrangement joins TRBV7-9 to TRBJ2-5, with 9 bases fitting TRBD1. The germline V gene has CDR1 SEHNR and CDR2 FQNEAQ (reference sequence). V was clipped by 2 bases and J by 3 bases; unmatched bases: 1. This CDR3 comprises 14 residues. The CDR3: CASSLTGGEETQYF. The CDR3 DNA reads as TGTGCCAGCAGCTTAACAGGGGGCGAAGAGACCCAGTACTTC. The whole variable domain, filled in from reference TRBV7-9 and TRBJ2-5, reads DTGVSQNPRHKITKRGQNVTFRCDPISEHNRLYWYRQTLGQGPEFLTYFQNEAQLEKSRLLSDRFSAERPKGSFSTLEIQRTEQGDSAMYLCASSLTGGEETQYFGPGTRLLVL.

The V gene is TRBV6-5, the J gene TRBJ2-7; D possibly corresponds to TRBD2 (6 bases). Per germline, CDR1 MNHEY and CDR2 SVGAGI. This CDR3 has 15 residues. With 6 bases removed from V and 1 base from J, the gap between germline ends came to 16 bases. For the CDR3, the DNA is TGTGCCAGCAGGGAGAGGCACCGGGGGTCCTACGAGCAGTACTTC. Translated, it gives CASRERHRGSYEQYF.

This clonotype is categorized as medium-sized (0.01 to 0.1%). This chain links TRBV10-3 with TRBJ1-2; 9 bases map to TRBD1. This CDR3 region has 12 residues. Germline V gene lookup returns CDR1 ENHRY and CDR2 SYGVKD. The trim removed 6 bases at V and 5 bases at J, leaving 1 base unmatched. The CDR3 bases are TGTGCCATCAGGGGGACAGGGTATGGCTACACCTTC. It is translated as CAIRGTGYGYTF.

This clonotype was seen more than once but under ten times. CDR3: CASSHQPAGGLSTYEQYF. CDR3 nucleotide sequence: TGTGCCAGCAGCCATCAACCTGCAGGGGGGTTAAGTACCTACGAGCAGTACTTC. The chain has TRBV4-2 and TRBJ2-7; D is perhaps TRBD1 (7 bases). Trimming left V 3 bases short and J 2 bases short, with 23 bases between. CDR1 LGHNA and CDR2 YNFKEQ come from the germline V gene. The CDR3 sequence is 18 residues long.

In this sample, this clonotype turned up a few times. The V gene is TRBV7-8, the J gene TRBJ2-3; D remains ambiguous. Germline loops: CDR1 SGHVS, CDR2 FQNEAQ. CDR3 length: 14 residues. Trimming removed 2 bases from V and 6 bases from J, with 12 bases in between. CDR3 coding DNA: TGTGCCAGCAGCTTAAGCCTGGGGATGGATACGCAGTATTTT. Amino acid sequence: CASSLSLGMDTQYF.

The chain combines TRBV18 with TRBJ1-4; D gene uncertain. The CDR3 loop spans 15 amino acids. Germline V gene data show CDR1 as KGHSH and CDR2 as LQKENI. The V end lost 3 bases, the J end lost 3 bases, and 11 bases lay between the germline ends. CDR3 amino acids: CASSPLPGANEKLFF. CDR3 DNA: TGTGCCAGCTCACCGTTGCCAGGAGCTAATGAAAAACTGTTTTTT.

By share of the sample, this clonotype is medium-sized. V is TRBV7-9 and J is TRBJ1-6; a weak D match, TRBD1 (6 bases). CDR1 and CDR2 (germline): SEHNR, FQNEAQ (reference sequence). V was cut by 5 bases and J by 8 bases, with 13 bases left in between. The CDR3 length is 14 residues. The CDR3 DNA follows: TGTGCCAGCAGCCAGGGACATGGGGATTCACCCCTCCACTTT. Protein product: CASSQGHGDSPLHF.

In its sample, this clonotype was seen once. This chain connects TRBV20-1 to TRBJ1-5; D might be TRBD1 (6 bases). V lost 0 bases, J lost 2 bases, and 14 bases lay in between. The CDR3 is 16 amino acids. The germline CDR1 and CDR2 sequences are DFQATT and SNEGSKA (reference sequence). The CDR3 nucleotides read TGCAGTGCTAGAGATCCGGGGGGCTTGGGCAATCAGCCCCAGCATTTT. It translates to CSARDPGGLGNQPQHF.

This clonotype was counted once. The chain recombines TRBV25-1 with TRBJ2-1, with 10 positions matching TRBD2. This CDR3 is built from 14 residues. J lost 0 bases, V lost 10 bases, and 3 bases had no gene match. Germline V CDR1 and CDR2: MGHDK, SYGVNS. CDR3 nucleotides: TGTGCCACGAAGCGGGGGGGCTCCTACAATGAGCAGTTCTTC. Amino acid sequence: CATKRGGSYNEQFF.

This clonotype ranks as medium-sized. This chain connects TRBV28 to TRBJ1-2; 12 nucleotides align to TRBD1. This CDR3 region has 15 residues. With 10 bases clipped from V and 5 bases from J, the junction kept 11 bases outside the gene matches. Germline V gene lookup returns CDR1 MDHEN and CDR2 SYDVKM. CDR3 nucleotides: TGTGCCACCGAGGGACAGGGGGCTCGCAAGTATGGCTACACCTTC. Translation: CATEGQGARKYGYTF.

This clonotype is medium-sized within its sample. The rearrangement joins TRBV28 to TRBJ1-5; 7 nucleotides agree with TRBD1. The CDR3 sequence is 15 residues long. Germline lookup yields CDR1 MDHEN and CDR2 SYDVKM. Germline trimming cut 3 bases from V and 2 bases from J; bases unmatched to any gene: 4. The CDR3 bases are TGTGCCAGCAGTTTGAGGGGGCGAGGCAATCAGCCCCAGCATTTT. This gives the protein CASSLRGRGNQPQHF.

This clonotype is judged large (0.1 to 1%). This rearrangement joins TRBV5-1 to TRBJ2-7; 12 bases line up with TRBD2. CDR1 and CDR2 (germline): SGHRS, YFSETQ. CDR3 length equals 15 residues. The V and J ends lost 0 bases and 4 bases, in that order; junction bases with no gene match: 2. The CDR3 is CASSLGTSGEYEQYF. The CDR3 DNA reads as TGCGCCAGCAGCTTGGGGACTAGCGGGGAGTACGAGCAGTACTTC.

V gene TRBV12-3 or TRBV12-4 combines with J gene TRBJ1-4; D perhaps matches TRBD1 (5 bases). V was cut by 3 bases and J by 6 bases, with 11 bases left in between. The CDR3 extends over 14 amino acids. Here the CDR3 reads CASSFRGRDEKLFF. Written as DNA, the CDR3 is TGTGCCAGCAGTTTCCGGGGACGGGATGAAAAACTGTTTTTT.